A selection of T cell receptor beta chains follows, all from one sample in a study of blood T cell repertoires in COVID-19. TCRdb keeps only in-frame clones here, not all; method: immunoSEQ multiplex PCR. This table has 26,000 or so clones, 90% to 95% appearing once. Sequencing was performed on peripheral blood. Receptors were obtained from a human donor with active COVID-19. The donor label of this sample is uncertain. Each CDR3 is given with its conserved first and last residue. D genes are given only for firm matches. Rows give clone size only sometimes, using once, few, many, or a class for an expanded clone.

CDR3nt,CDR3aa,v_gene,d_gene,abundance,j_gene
TGTGCCAGCAGCTTGCGGGGGGGTCAAGAGACCCAGTACTTC,CASSLRGGQETQYF,TRBV6-5,TRBD2,NA,TRBJ2-5
TGCGCCAGCAGCTTAGTTTTACAGGGGGTAAACAATGAGCAGTTCTTC,CASSLVLQGVNNEQFF,TRBV5-1,TRBD1,NA,TRBJ2-1
TGTGCCAGCAGCCAAGGACAGGGGAATAATGAAAAACTGTTTTTT,CASSQGQGNNEKLFF,TRBV7-8,TRBD1,NA,TRBJ1-4
TGTGCCAGCAGCGTAGCTGGGCGGGGGGGCCAAGAGACCCAGTACTTC,CASSVAGRGGQETQYF,TRBV9,TRBD2,NA,TRBJ2-5
TGTGCCAGCAGTGAAGGGACAGGGAGCACAGATACGCAGTATTTT,CASSEGTGSTDTQYF,TRBV6-1,TRBD1,NA,TRBJ2-3
TGTGCCAGCACCCAAATCGACAGGGGAGATCACGAGCAGTACTTC,CASTQIDRGDHEQYF,TRBV7-2,TRBD1,once,TRBJ2-7
TGTGCCAGCAGCTTAGAATACAGGGGAAAGGAGACCCAGTACTTC,CASSLEYRGKETQYF,TRBV7-2,TRBD1,NA,TRBJ2-5
TGTGCCAGCAGCCCCGAGATAGCGGTCTACAATGAGCAGTTCTTC,CASSPEIAVYNEQFF,TRBV7-9,NA,NA,TRBJ2-1
TGTGCCACCACTATCCTAGCGTCTGGCAATGAGCAGTTCTTC,CATTILASGNEQFF,TRBV2,NA,NA,TRBJ2-1
TGCGCCAGCAGCCAAGACGGACAGTTGACTGGGAATGAGCAGTTCTTC,CASSQDGQLTGNEQFF,TRBV4-1,NA,NA,TRBJ2-1
TGCGCCAGCAGCTCATTGCGGGGGACATCTAGCACAGATACGCAGTATTTT,CASSSLRGTSSTDTQYF,TRBV5-1,NA,NA,TRBJ2-3
TGTGCCAGCAGCCAAGATACGGGGACAACTGGTAATGAAAAACTGTTTTTT,CASSQDTGTTGNEKLFF,TRBV14,NA,NA,TRBJ1-4
TGTGCCACCAGCAGAGGCTCGGGACAGGGCAATGGCTACACCTTC,CATSRGSGQGNGYTF,TRBV15,TRBD1,NA,TRBJ1-2
TGTGCCAGCAGCTATCAGGGACTAGCGAACTACGAGCAGTACTTC,CASSYQGLANYEQYF,TRBV28,TRBD2,once,TRBJ2-7
TGTGCCAGCAGCTTGGAGGCTAGCGGGAGGGCCTATACGCAGTATTTT,CASSLEASGRAYTQYF,TRBV5-4,TRBD2,NA,TRBJ2-3
TGTGCCAGCAGCCCGTCCGGGGGGACCTCTGGAAACACCATATATTTT,CASSPSGGTSGNTIYF,TRBV5-6,NA,NA,TRBJ1-3
TGTGCCAGCAGCCTCACAGGGCCCCTGAACACTGAAGCTTTCTTT,CASSLTGPLNTEAFF,TRBV13,NA,NA,TRBJ1-1
TGTGCCAGCAGCGTTGATGGTCTAGCGGGGGCCTACGAGCAGTACTTC,CASSVDGLAGAYEQYF,TRBV9,TRBD2,NA,TRBJ2-7
TGTGCCAGCAGCCAAGATGGACAGGAGCCGTCCTCAACTAATGAAAAACTGTTTTTT,CASSQDGQEPSSTNEKLFF,TRBV3-1/TRBV3-2,TRBD1,NA,TRBJ1-4
TGTGCCAGCAGCTTAGGCAGCGGCGAGCAGTACTTC,CASSLGSGEQYF,TRBV11-3,NA,NA,TRBJ2-7
TGTGCCAGCAGACGCTCGGACAGGGACTATGGCTACACCTTC,CASRRSDRDYGYTF,TRBV28,TRBD1,NA,TRBJ1-2
TGCGCCAGCAGCTTCGGCGGGAGGGGGACAGATACGCAGTATTTT,CASSFGGRGTDTQYF,TRBV5-1,TRBD2,NA,TRBJ2-3
TGTGCCAGTAGTATACCTGCGGGAGGGCCCGGGATAAGAGCCTACAATGAGCAGTTCTTC,CASSIPAGGPGIRAYNEQFF,TRBV19,TRBD2,NA,TRBJ2-1
TGTGCCAGCAGCCGGGACAGGTGGGGCACTGAAGCTTTCTTT,CASSRDRWGTEAFF,TRBV5-6,TRBD1,NA,TRBJ1-1
TGTGCCAGCAGTGTCCGGGGGATGAACTACAATGAGCAGTTCTTC,CASSVRGMNYNEQFF,TRBV25-1,NA,NA,TRBJ2-1
TGCAGTGCTAGTAAAGGCGGCAATGAGCAGTTCTTC,CSASKGGNEQFF,TRBV20-1,NA,NA,TRBJ2-1